This T cell receptor (beta chain) emerged from a study of vaccination and CD4 T cells after COVID-19. From germline, CDR1 is MNHNS and CDR2 SASEGT. CDR3 size: 12 residues. V lost 0 bases and J lost 3, with 0 bases in between. A few counts support this clonotype. Its antigen is unknown. Cultured CD4+ T cells had their DNA profiled by the Oncomine TCR Beta short-read assay. MiXCR was run by TCRdb on the PCR reads, yielding one entry per CDR3 protein. The table has approximately 12,000 distinct CDR3 sequences, more than 55% seen once. Treatment noted: approximately 10-day PBMC culture with coronavirus spike peptide pools or control peptides (ViraFEST assay).

This sequence was found in a human donor who had recovered from COVID-19. The chain recombines TRBV6-1 with TRBJ1-5; unclear D gene. The sequencing input was CD4+ T cells from blood, cultured in vitro. The CDR3 DNA sequence: TGTGCCAGCAGTGAAGCCAATCAGCCCCAGCATTTT. Its protein is CASSEANQPQHF.